The next 29 T cell receptor beta chains were all read from a single sample in a study of OX40 agonist ivuxolimab in advanced cancers. Here immunoSEQ multiplex PCR was the method, and the copy in TCRdb shows in-frame clones only, minus some. The sample holds about 25,000 clones; over 70% are singletons and the top ten take roughly 13%. Sequencing used CD4+ or CD8+ T cells sorted from blood, obtained in a trial of the OX40 agonist ivuxolimab. These receptor sequences come from an adult with an advanced solid tumor such as melanoma, head and neck, liver or kidney cancer.

This clone was detected a few times. CDR3 in DNA: TGTGCCAGCTCCATATTAAGAACCCAATGGGCTTTCTTT. Protein sequence: CASSILRTQWAFF. The chain carries TRBV28 and TRBJ1-1; the D is unclear. V shed 8 bases and J shed 11 bases, with 21 bases lying between them. There are 13 residues in the CDR3. CDR1 MDHEN and CDR2 SYDVKM come from the germline V gene.

This chain links TRBV19 with TRBJ1-1, with TRBD1 matching 8 bases. V shed 4 bases and J 3 bases; nucleotides not matched to a gene: 7. The V gene's germline CDR1 is LNHDA and CDR2 SQIVND (reference sequence). The CDR3 has 15 residues. The CDR3 DNA reads TGTGCCAGTAGTAGGCAAGACAGGGGTCACACTGAAGCTTTCTTT. Its protein is CASSRQDRGHTEAFF.

The V and J genes are TRBV5-5 and TRBJ2-1, with unresolved D. The CDR3 consists of 15 residues. Trimming took off 0 bases at V and 7 bases at J, with 14 bases between the two ends. Germline assignment: CDR1 SGHKS and CDR2 YYEKEE (reference sequence). The CDR3 sequence is CASSLASQRNNEQFF. CDR3 bases: TGTGCCAGCAGCTTGGCGTCCCAGCGAAATAATGAGCAGTTCTTC.

This sequence joins TRBV11-2 and TRBJ2-2; 7 bases fit TRBD1. V trimming: 5 bases; J trimming: 1 base; junction bases outside the gene matches: 10. The CDR3 is 17 amino acids. Germline-derived CDR1 and CDR2 are SGHAT and FQNNGV. In nucleotides, the CDR3 is TGTGCCAGCAGCCGTCCCGGGACAGTGGGGAACACCGGGGAGCTGTTTTTT. Protein: CASSRPGTVGNTGELFF.

In this sample, this clone turned up a few times. The V and J genes are TRBV4-1 and TRBJ1-6; no clear D gene. The CDR3 covers 15 residues. Trimming left V 0 bases short and J 7 bases short, with 10 bases between. Per germline, CDR1 MGHRA and CDR2 YSYEKL. The DNA for the CDR3 is TGCGCCAGCAGCCAAGAGGGCTTTTCGAATTCACCCCTCCACTTT. This gives the protein CASSQEGFSNSPLHF.

The V call is TRBV6-5, the J call TRBJ1-1; a weak D match, TRBD1 (5 bases). This CDR3 is built from 16 residues. The germline gives CDR1 MNHEY, CDR2 SVGAGI. V was pared by 4 bases and J by 5 bases, with 20 bases between. CDR3 sequence: CASSSGTVSYWTEAFF. For the CDR3, the DNA is TGTGCCAGCAGTTCCGGGACGGTTTCGTATTGGACTGAAGCTTTCTTT.

The V gene is TRBV6-5, the J gene TRBJ2-7, with D possibly matching TRBD2 (7 bases). The length of the CDR3 is 15 residues. The germline CDR1 and CDR2 sequences are MNHEY and SVGAGI. V lost 6 bases to trimming and J lost 6 bases, with 21 bases between them. Here the CDR3 reads CASRRTSAGASEQYF. As DNA, the CDR3 is TGTGCCAGCAGAAGAACTAGCGCGGGGGCCTCCGAGCAGTACTTC.

The CDR3 sequence: CASSRPDRGNYGYTF. DNA of the CDR3: TGTGCCAGCAGCCGTCCGGACAGGGGTAACTATGGCTACACCTTC. The chain is built from TRBV7-2 and TRBJ1-2; 9 nucleotides agree with TRBD1. Germline CDR1 SGHTA, CDR2 FQGNSA. The CDR3 has 15 residues. Losses at the gene ends were 5 bases for V and 1 base for J; bases not matched to a gene: 5.

The chain is built from TRBV11-2 and TRBJ2-1; 12 bases align to TRBD2. The CDR3 extends over 18 amino acids. V shed 4 bases and J 7 bases; nucleotides not matched to a gene: 14. The germline CDR1 and CDR2 sequences are SGHAT and FQNNGV. CDR3 sequence (DNA): TGTGCCAGCAGCTCAATCCGGACTAGCGGGGCCCCGGGGAATGAGCAGTTCTTC. This encodes CASSSIRTSGAPGNEQFF.

This clone has only one observation. This chain connects TRBV28 to TRBJ1-1; D is uncertain. The CDR3 has 13 residues. V lost 5 bases and J 0 bases, leaving 7 bases between the germline ends. In germline, CDR1 is MDHEN, CDR2 SYDVKM. For the CDR3, the DNA is TGTGCCAGCAGTACCGGTCTGAACACTGAAGCTTTCTTT. This encodes CASSTGLNTEAFF.

This chain links TRBV5-1 with TRBJ1-2, with 11 bases that match TRBD1. The CDR3 loop spans 15 amino acids. Germline lookup yields CDR1 SGHRS and CDR2 YFSETQ. Unmatched junction bases numbered 4, after V lost 4 bases and J lost 2 bases. The chain's CDR3 is CASSARTGGNYGYTF. The CDR3 DNA sequence: TGCGCCAGCAGCGCCAGGACAGGGGGCAACTATGGCTACACCTTC.

The chain couples TRBV4-1 to TRBJ1-1; possible D gene TRBD1, 5 bases. V was clipped by 4 bases and J by 0 bases, with 12 bases between them. CDR3 length: 15 residues. From germline, CDR1 is MGHRA and CDR2 YSYEKL. The CDR3 nucleotides read TGCGCCAGCAGCCTTATAGGGGAGTTGAACACTGAAGCTTTCTTT. Translating it yields CASSLIGELNTEAFF.

The chain has TRBV11-2 and TRBJ2-5; 10 bases match TRBD2. The CDR3 has 16 residues. Germline CDR1 is SGHAT and CDR2 is FQNNGV. V gave up 0 bases and J gave up 3 bases; unmatched junction bases: 4. CDR3 in DNA: TGTGCCAGCAGCTTAGAACTAGCGGGGTCCGAAGAGACCCAGTACTTC. Translating gives CASSLELAGSEETQYF.

This rearrangement joins TRBV6-1 to TRBJ2-6, with D perhaps TRBD2 (6 bases). V was cut by 7 bases and J by 3 bases, with 13 bases left in between. The CDR3 contains 15 residues. Germline loops: CDR1 MNHNS, CDR2 SASEGT. This CDR3 is CASITGGSGANVLTF. CDR3 nucleotide sequence: TGTGCCAGCATCACAGGAGGGAGTGGGGCCAACGTCCTGACTTTC.

This sequence joins TRBV15 and TRBJ2-5; possibly TRBD1 for D (8 bases). Germline-derived CDR1 and CDR2 are LNHNV and YYDKDF (reference sequence). V gave up 5 bases and J gave up 13 bases, with 20 bases separating them. The CDR3 length is 13 residues. The CDR3 region is CATSHDRGGSRYF. As DNA, the CDR3 is TGTGCCACCAGCCATGACAGGGGAGGGAGCAGGTACTTC.

This clone was observed a few times. CDR3 DNA sequence: TGTGCCAGTAGTATTCCCACTTATAGCAATCAGCCCCAGCATTTT. Residues: CASSIPTYSNQPQHF. V and J are TRBV19 and TRBJ1-5; D remains unclear. CDR1 and CDR2 from the germline V gene are LNHDA and SQIVND (reference sequence). This CDR3 is built from 15 residues. V was shortened by 3 bases and J by 0 bases, with 9 bases between the two germline ends.

The chain recombines TRBV5-1 with TRBJ1-4, with D unresolved. The germline V and J ends were trimmed by 5 bases and 3 bases, with 5 bases remaining between them. Germline assignment: CDR1 SGHRS and CDR2 YFSETQ. The CDR3 spans 12 residues. This CDR3 is CASRVSNEKLFF. The CDR3 nucleotides read TGCGCCAGCAGGGTTTCTAATGAAAAACTGTTTTTT.

CDR3 DNA: TGTGCCAGCAGCTTAGGTGGCACCGGGGAGCTGTTTTTT. This gives the protein CASSLGGTGELFF. The rearrangement uses TRBV7-9 and TRBJ2-2; D unclear. V gave up 1 base and J gave up 4 bases, with 4 bases separating them. This CDR3 is built from 13 residues. CDR1 is SEHNR and CDR2 is FQNEAQ in the germline V gene (reference sequence).

This clone was found a few times. V usage is TRBV7-2 and J usage is TRBJ2-7; TRBD1 might be the D (5 bases). Between the trimmed V and J ends, which lost 5 bases and 5 bases, there was a span of 7 bases. This CDR3 contains 11 residues. Germline-derived CDR1 and CDR2 are SGHTA and FQGNSA. The CDR3 DNA reads as TGTGCCAGCAGCGCCAGGGACGAGCAGTACTTC. Protein sequence: CASSARDEQYF.

About this clone: Likely a read error: the CDR3 ends without its conserved phenylalanine or tryptophan. This rearrangement joins TRBV30 to TRBJ1-6; D ambiguous. CDR1 GTSNPN and CDR2 SVGIG come from the germline V gene (reference sequence). CDR3 length: 14 amino acids. V was shortened by 0 bases and J by 7 bases, with 10 bases between the two germline ends. CDR3 residues: CAWSVIDTNSPLHL. CDR3 in DNA: TGTGCCTGGAGTGTTATTGACACAAATTCACCCCTCCACCTT.

V gene TRBV9 combines with J gene TRBJ2-7, with D possibly being TRBD1 (6 bases). Germline CDR1 is SGDLS and CDR2 is YYNGEE. Deletions cut 3 bases from V and 3 bases from J, with 13 bases between. This CDR3 spans 14 amino acids. In DNA, the CDR3 is TGTGCCAGCAGCGCTGGACAGTTATACTACGAGCAGTACTTC. Translating gives CASSAGQLYYEQYF.

The chain is built from TRBV11-2 and TRBJ2-2; D is ambiguous. The CDR3 consists of 17 residues. V dropped 4 bases and J dropped 1 base, with 16 bases sitting between them. Germline V gene lookup returns CDR1 SGHAT and CDR2 FQNNGV. Here the CDR3 DNA reads TGTGCCAGCAGCTCGGTGATAGGGCCATTGAACACCGGGGAGCTGTTTTTT. This sequence encodes CASSSVIGPLNTGELFF.

As for this clone: At one end, the junction sequence differs from germline, possibly due to a read error. CDR3: CVSSPPFRGNGYTF. DNA for the CDR3: TGTGTCAGCTCACCACCGTTCAGGGGTAATGGCTACACCTTC. V and J are TRBV18 and TRBJ1-2; D is perhaps TRBD1 (6 bases). Germline CDR1 KGHSH, CDR2 LQKENI. The CDR3 is 14 residues long.

The rearrangement links TRBV7-2 to TRBJ1-6; 10 bases map to TRBD1. In germline, CDR1 is SGHTA, CDR2 FQGNSA. CDR3 length: 18 residues. V shed 8 bases and J 4 bases; nucleotides not matched to a gene: 14. CDR3 sequence: CASHPGQGQGLYNSPLHF. For the CDR3, the DNA is TGTGCCAGCCACCCGGGCCAGGGACAGGGGTTATATAATTCACCCCTCCACTTT.

This clone was seen just once. The chain carries TRBV30 and TRBJ1-5; no reliable D call. The CDR3 is made up of 13 amino acids. The germline V gene has CDR1 GTSNPN and CDR2 SVGIG (reference sequence). V lost 3 bases, J lost 1 base, and 7 bases lay in between. The CDR3 nucleotides read TGTGCCTGGAGGGTTGGAAGCAATCAGCCCCAGCATTTT. Protein product: CAWRVGSNQPQHF.

This chain connects TRBV2 to TRBJ1-5; D is unclear. The germline CDR1 and CDR2 sequences are SNHLY and FYNNEI. This CDR3 contains 15 residues. V lost 3 bases, J lost 0 bases, and 9 bases lay in between. This CDR3 reads CASSDQDYSNQPQHF. The CDR3 bases are TGTGCCAGCAGTGACCAAGATTATAGCAATCAGCCCCAGCATTTT.

This chain uses TRBV15 with TRBJ1-2; TRBD1 matches at 8 bases. CDR3 size: 16 residues. Trimming cost V 0 bases and J 4 bases; bases outside gene matches: 7. Germline V gives CDR1 LNHNV, CDR2 YYDKDF (reference sequence). This CDR3 reads CATSRDYSGGAYGYTF. CDR3 DNA: TGTGCCACCAGCAGAGATTATTCAGGGGGCGCCTATGGCTACACCTTC.

The gene calls are TRBV5-1 and TRBJ1-1; D remains unclear. This CDR3 has 14 amino acids. The V gene's germline CDR1 is SGHRS and CDR2 YFSETQ. V lost 2 bases to trimming and J lost 4 bases, with 12 bases between them. In DNA, the CDR3 is TGCGCCAGCAGCTTCGATGGAGTAGGCACTGAAGCTTTCTTT. As protein: CASSFDGVGTEAFF.

The rearrangement links TRBV29-1 to TRBJ2-5, with 9 bases matching TRBD1. V was pared by 5 bases and J by 3 bases, with 7 bases of the junction left unmatched. Germline CDR1 and CDR2: SQVTM and ANQGSEA. There are 14 residues in the CDR3. CDR3 sequence (DNA): TGCAGCGTTATCATTCGGACAGGGGAAGAGACCCAGTACTTC. Translated, it gives CSVIIRTGEETQYF.